This TCR beta chain was recorded in a study of T-cell memory formation after mild COVID-19. Study at large: Largely donor-specific sequence clusters came from a couple of donors.

This clonotype was counted only a few times. Its antigen is unknown. V was clipped by 2 bases and J by 1 base; unmatched bases: 14. This CDR3 has 19 amino acids. Employing constant-segment primers, 5'RACE generated TCR alpha and TCR beta cDNA libraries bearing sample barcodes and UMIs. Each CDR3 protein gets one entry after TCRdb re-called the 5' RACE reads with MiXCR. The sample consists of about 540,000 distinct CDR3 sequences, roughly 21% of them appearing once. Study observations and caveats: Mainly in CM and EM were contracting CD4+ clones; CD8+ were in EMRA. The finding that pre-infection memory included some responding clones suggested that cross-reactive memory joined.

This TCR derives from an adult woman who had mild COVID-19 (a few samples of this study predate the infection). Cell type and time point are not known. Input material: PBMCs or a T cell subset sorted from them (not recorded which). This chain connects TRBV12-3 or TRBV12-4 to TRBJ1-3, with 7 nucleotides matching TRBD1. CDR3 sequence reads: CASSLFFIGGQTSGNTIYF. CDR3 nucleotide sequence: TGTGCCAGCAGTTTATTCTTTATAGGGGGACAGACATCTGGAAACACCATATATTTT.